Each of the 20 T cell receptor beta chains below was sequenced from the same sample in a study of neurological immune-mediated disorders. Via MiXCR, TCRdb re-called the 5' RACE reads, giving one row per CDR3 protein. The sample holds about 65,000 distinct CDR3 sequences; under 5% are singletons and the top ten take 2.6%. Sample: PBMCs. These receptors all stem from a man between 50 and 59 years old with multiple sclerosis.

This clonotype showed up many times. V usage is TRBV20-1 and J usage is TRBJ2-1; TRBD2 matches 12 bases. This CDR3 contains 15 residues. Germline lookup yields CDR1 DFQATT and CDR2 SNEGSKA (reference sequence). Germline trimming cut 5 bases from V and 0 bases from J; bases unmatched to any gene: 2. CDR3 region: CSAWTSGDSYNEQFF. The CDR3 DNA reads as TGCAGTGCTTGGACTAGCGGGGACTCCTACAATGAGCAGTTCTTC.

There are many counts of this clonotype. This chain links TRBV5-1 with TRBJ1-1; 7 bases are a match to TRBD1. CDR3 length: 13 residues. CDR1 and CDR2 (germline): SGHRS, YFSETQ. Losses at the gene ends were 5 bases for V and 4 bases for J; bases not matched to a gene: 5. CDR3: CASSGQDLTEAFF. CDR3 DNA sequence: TGCGCCAGCAGTGGACAGGATCTCACTGAAGCTTTCTTT. Together with reference TRBV5-1 and TRBJ1-1, the CDR3 gives the full variable domain: KAGVTQTPRYLIKTRGQQVTLSCSPISGHRSVSWYQQTPGQGLQFLFEYFSETQRNKGNFPGRFSGRQFSNSRSEMNVSTLELGDSALYLCASSGQDLTEAFFGQGTRLTVV.

This clonotype was picked up many times. The chain carries TRBV5-1 and TRBJ2-3; no reliable D call. The CDR3 covers 14 residues. The germline gives CDR1 SGHRS, CDR2 YFSETQ. Trimming shortened V by 0 bases and J by 0 bases, and 5 bases separated the two germline ends. This CDR3 is CASSLDTSTDTQYF. The CDR3 DNA is TGCGCCAGCAGCTTGGACACTAGCACAGATACGCAGTATTTT.

In its sample, this clonotype was seen many times. The genes are TRBV4-1 and TRBJ2-7; D not resolved. The CDR3 spans 11 residues. CDR1 MGHRA and CDR2 YSYEKL come from the germline V gene. Trimming left V 5 bases short and J 6 bases short, with 8 bases between. CDR3 sequence reads: CASSVGREQYF. The CDR3 DNA reads as TGCGCCAGCAGCGTTGGGCGCGAGCAGTACTTC.

This clonotype was seen many times. The chain links TRBV5-1 to TRBJ2-5; 7 bases align to TRBD1. The CDR3 runs 13 residues. V lost 5 bases, J lost 14 bases, and 15 bases stayed unmatched. Germline V gene lookup returns CDR1 SGHRS and CDR2 YFSETQ. CDR3 nucleotide sequence: TGCGCCAGCAGTTCAGGACAGGCTGGACCTCTCTACTTC. Amino acids: CASSSGQAGPLYF. Based on the CDR3 plus reference TRBV5-1 and TRBJ2-5, the full variable domain is KAGVTQTPRYLIKTRGQQVTLSCSPISGHRSVSWYQQTPGQGLQFLFEYFSETQRNKGNFPGRFSGRQFSNSRSEMNVSTLELGDSALYLCASSSGQAGPLYFGPGTRLLVL.

This clonotype was seen many times. The V call is TRBV20-1, the J call TRBJ1-2; 8 nucleotides agree with TRBD1. The trim removed 3 bases at V and 2 bases at J, leaving 8 bases unmatched. The CDR3 spans 15 residues. The germline gives CDR1 DFQATT, CDR2 SNEGSKA (reference sequence). CDR3 DNA sequence: TGCAGTGCTAGTAAAACAGGGACAGGCAACTATGGCTACACCTTC. It specifies CSASKTGTGNYGYTF.

This clonotype occurred a few times. A much more abundant neighbour one base away suggests this may be a read error. The chain links TRBV12-3 or TRBV12-4 to TRBJ1-1; D call uncertain. V lost 0 bases, J lost 10 bases, and 9 bases lay in between. The CDR3 spans 12 residues. CDR3 bases: TGTGCCAGCAGTTTAGCCCGGGAGGGAGCTTTCTTT. Amino acid sequence: CASSLAREGAFF.

This clonotype was recorded many times. A read error is possible here, since a much larger clone lies one base away. J is TRBJ2-6 and V is TRBV7-9, with 8 bases matching TRBD1. Germline assignment: CDR1 SEHNR and CDR2 FQNEAQ (reference sequence). The CDR3 consists of 15 residues. CDR3 sequence (DNA): TGTGCCAGCAGCTTACAGGGGGCTGGGGCCAAAGTCCTGACTTTC. Translation: CASSLQGAGAKVLTF.

This clonotype was observed many times. The rearrangement links TRBV7-6 to TRBJ2-1; 12 nucleotides line up with TRBD2. CDR3 size: 17 residues. Germline V gene data show CDR1 as SGHVS and CDR2 as FNYEAQ. V trimming: 4 bases; J trimming: 4 bases; junction bases outside the gene matches: 8. DNA for the CDR3: TGTGCCAGCAGCTCCTTGGTCCTAGCGGGGGGGTACAATGAGCAGTTCTTC. Encoded protein: CASSSLVLAGGYNEQFF. Full variable domain (rest looked up from reference TRBV7-6 and TRBJ2-1): GAGVSQSPRYKVTKRGQDVALRCDPISGHVSLYWYRQALGQGPEFLTYFNYEAQQDKSGLPNDRFSAERPEGSISTLTIQRTEQRDSAMYRCASSSLVLAGGYNEQFFGPGTRLTVL.

This clonotype was found many times. The chain carries TRBV6-5 and TRBJ1-5; D remains unclear. Germline CDR1 and CDR2: MNHEY and SVGAGI. CDR3 length: 13 residues. V dropped 1 base and J dropped 6 bases, with 7 bases sitting between them. The CDR3 region is CASSYWEGQPQHF. For the CDR3, the DNA is TGTGCCAGCAGTTACTGGGAGGGTCAGCCCCAGCATTTT.

This clonotype has a count of ten or more. The chain recombines TRBV5-1 with TRBJ2-3, with D perhaps assigned TRBD1 or TRBD2 (5 bases each). Trimming cost V 3 bases and J 6 bases, with 14 bases left between them. The germline CDR1 and CDR2 sequences are SGHRS and YFSETQ. The CDR3 is 14 amino acids. In nucleotides, the CDR3 is TGCGCCAGCAGCTCTACCAGCGAGGGGGATACGCAGTATTTT. Its translation: CASSSTSEGDTQYF.

The sample holds many counts of this clonotype. Here the CDR3 DNA reads TGTGCCAGCAGCCCGGTGGGACAGATCTACGAGCAGTACTTC. This codes for CASSPVGQIYEQYF. The V call is TRBV9, the J call TRBJ2-7; 7 bases agree with TRBD1. The CDR3 extends over 14 amino acids. Germline CDR1 reads SGDLS; CDR2 reads YYNGEE. The V gene end was trimmed by 4 bases and the J gene end by 3 bases; junction bases not matched to a gene: 7.

This chain connects TRBV18 to TRBJ2-5; D unclear. CDR3 length equals 15 residues. Germline CDR1 and CDR2: KGHSH and LQKENI. Trimming took 3 bases from V and 4 from J, leaving 15 bases between them. CDR3 in DNA: TGTGCCAGCTCACCCCCGACCCTGCTGCGAGAGACCCAGTACTTC. Protein: CASSPPTLLRETQYF.

This clonotype was counted many times. The chain carries TRBV15 and TRBJ1-2; D gene unclear. The V end lost 0 bases, the J end lost 4 bases, and 18 bases lay between the germline ends. Per germline, CDR1 LNHNV and CDR2 YYDKDF (reference sequence). The CDR3 has 17 residues. The CDR3 DNA sequence: TGTGCCACCAGCAGAGAACCTTCTCCGGGCACCGGCTATGGCTACACCTTC. It yields the protein CATSREPSPGTGYGYTF.

This clonotype was seen repeatedly, ten times or more. The rearrangement links TRBV20-1 to TRBJ2-7; D may be TRBD1 (6 bases). Deletions cut 0 bases from V and 0 bases from J, with 12 bases between. The CDR3 runs 15 residues. The V gene's germline CDR1 is DFQATT and CDR2 SNEGSKA (reference sequence). Here the CDR3 reads CSARDRGPTSYEQYF. The CDR3 coding sequence is TGCAGTGCTAGAGACAGGGGACCCACCTCCTACGAGCAGTACTTC.

This clonotype occurred many times. The chain employs TRBV29-1 and TRBJ2-2; 8 nucleotides agree with TRBD2. V was pared by 8 bases and J by 4 bases, with 9 bases of the junction left unmatched. Germline values: CDR1 SQVTM, CDR2 ANQGSEA. The CDR3 spans 14 residues. CDR3 DNA: TGCAGCTCGGACGGGGGGGGAGTCACCGGGGAGCTGTTTTTT. Translating it yields CSSDGGGVTGELFF.

At least ten counts were recorded for this clonotype. The junction differs from germline at one of its ends, possibly a read error. The J gene is TRBJ1-3, the V gene TRBV3-1; no clear D gene. CDR1 and CDR2 (germline): LGHDT, YNNKEL (reference sequence). This CDR3 region has 21 residues. The CDR3 sequence: CASSQDLPHFPWRFSGKTIYF. For the CDR3, the DNA is TGTGCCAGCAGCCAAGATCTGCCGCATTTTCCCTGGAGATTCTCTGGAAAAACCATATATTTT.

This clonotype was counted ten times or more. The gene calls are TRBV9 and TRBJ2-5, with a possible D match to TRBD1 (7 bases). The CDR3 runs 17 residues. The ends were cut back, 0 bases at V and 1 base at J, with 16 bases in the middle. Germline values: CDR1 SGDLS, CDR2 YYNGEE. CDR3 in DNA: TGTGCCAGCAGCGTAGAGGGGGGACAGAGAGGCCAAGAGACCCAGTACTTC. This sequence encodes CASSVEGGQRGQETQYF.

This clonotype occurred many times. V and J are TRBV5-1 and TRBJ2-7; 7 bases line up with TRBD2. This CDR3 has 18 amino acids. Trimming removed 3 bases from V and 2 bases from J; junction bases left unmatched: 17. In germline, CDR1 is SGHRS, CDR2 YFSETQ. CDR3 protein: CASSSISVVGLAAYEQYF. CDR3 sequence (DNA): TGCGCCAGCAGCTCAATCAGCGTAGTGGGGCTAGCGGCCTACGAGCAGTACTTC.

This clonotype was counted ten times or more. This chain links TRBV6-6 with TRBJ2-2, with D uncertain. The V and J ends lost 3 bases and 3 bases respectively, with 2 bases between them. CDR1 MNHNY and CDR2 SVGAGI come from the germline V gene (reference sequence). The CDR3 is made up of 12 amino acids. The CDR3 DNA follows: TGTGCCAGCAGTTATTACACCGGGGAGCTGTTTTTT. Translation gives CASSYYTGELFF.